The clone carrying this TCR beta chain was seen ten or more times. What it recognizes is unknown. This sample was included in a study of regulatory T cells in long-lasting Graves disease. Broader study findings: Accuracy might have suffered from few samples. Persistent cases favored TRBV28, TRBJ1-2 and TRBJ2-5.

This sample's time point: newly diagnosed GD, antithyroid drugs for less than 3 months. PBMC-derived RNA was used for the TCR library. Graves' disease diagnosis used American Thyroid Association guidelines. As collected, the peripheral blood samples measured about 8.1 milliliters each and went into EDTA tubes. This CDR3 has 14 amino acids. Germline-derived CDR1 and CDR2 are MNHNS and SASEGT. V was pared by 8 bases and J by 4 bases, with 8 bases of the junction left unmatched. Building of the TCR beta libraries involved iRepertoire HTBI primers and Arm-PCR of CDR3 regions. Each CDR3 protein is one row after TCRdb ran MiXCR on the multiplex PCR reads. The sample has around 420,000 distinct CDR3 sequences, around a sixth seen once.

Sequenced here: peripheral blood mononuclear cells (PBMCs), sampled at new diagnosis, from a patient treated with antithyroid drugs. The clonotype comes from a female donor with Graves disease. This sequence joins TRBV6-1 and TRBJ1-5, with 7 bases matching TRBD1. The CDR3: CASQIGTENQPQHF. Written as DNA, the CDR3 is TGTGCCAGCCAAATAGGGACAGAAAATCAGCCCCAGCATTTT.